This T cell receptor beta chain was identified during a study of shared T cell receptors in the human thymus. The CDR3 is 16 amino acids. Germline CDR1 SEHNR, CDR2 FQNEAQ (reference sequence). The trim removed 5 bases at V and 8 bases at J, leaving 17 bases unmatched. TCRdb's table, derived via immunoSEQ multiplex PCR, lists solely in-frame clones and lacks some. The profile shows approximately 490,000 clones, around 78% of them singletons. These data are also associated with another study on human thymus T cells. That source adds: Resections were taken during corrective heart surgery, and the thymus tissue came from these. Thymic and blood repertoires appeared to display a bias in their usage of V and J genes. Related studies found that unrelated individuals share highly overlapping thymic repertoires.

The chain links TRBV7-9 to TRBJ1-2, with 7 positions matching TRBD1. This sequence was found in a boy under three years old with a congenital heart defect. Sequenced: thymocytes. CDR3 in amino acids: CASSLLGQAGFGGYTF. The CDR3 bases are TGTGCCAGCAGCCTACTTGGACAGGCGGGGTTCGGCGGCTACACCTTC. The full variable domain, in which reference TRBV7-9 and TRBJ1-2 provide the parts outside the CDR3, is DTGVSQNPRHKITKRGQNVTFRCDPISEHNRLYWYRQTLGQGPEFLTYFQNEAQLEKSRLLSDRFSAERPKGSFSTLEIQRTEQGDSAMYLCASSLLGQAGFGGYTFGSGTRLTVV.